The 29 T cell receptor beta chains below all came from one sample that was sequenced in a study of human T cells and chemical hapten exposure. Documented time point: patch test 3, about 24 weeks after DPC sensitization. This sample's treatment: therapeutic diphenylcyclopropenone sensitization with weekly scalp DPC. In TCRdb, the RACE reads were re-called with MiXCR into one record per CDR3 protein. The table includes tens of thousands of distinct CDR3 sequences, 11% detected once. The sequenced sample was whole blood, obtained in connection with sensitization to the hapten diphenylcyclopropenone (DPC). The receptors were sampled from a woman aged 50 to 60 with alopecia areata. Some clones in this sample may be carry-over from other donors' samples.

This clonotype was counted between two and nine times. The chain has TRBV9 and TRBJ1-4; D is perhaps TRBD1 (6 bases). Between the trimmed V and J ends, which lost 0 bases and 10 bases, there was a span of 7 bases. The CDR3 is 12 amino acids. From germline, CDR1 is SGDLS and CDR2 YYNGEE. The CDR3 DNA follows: TGTGCCAGCAGCGTAGAAGGGGGAAAACTGTTTTTT. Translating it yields CASSVEGGKLFF.

The CDR3 region is CASGNPSSPLHF. DNA of the CDR3: TGTGCCAGCGGGAATCCTAGTTCACCCCTCCACTTT. J is TRBJ1-6 and V is TRBV7-8; D gene ambiguous. The length of the CDR3 is 12 residues. The germline gives CDR1 SGHVS, CDR2 FQNEAQ. Trimming pared 8 bases from V and 9 bases from J, leaving 11 bases between.

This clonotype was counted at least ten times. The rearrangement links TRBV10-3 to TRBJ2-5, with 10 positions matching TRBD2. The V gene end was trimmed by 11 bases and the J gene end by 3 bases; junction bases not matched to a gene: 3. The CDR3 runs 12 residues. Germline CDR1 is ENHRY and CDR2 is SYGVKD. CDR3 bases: TGTGCCTCAGGACTAGCGGAAGAGACCCAGTACTTC. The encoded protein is CASGLAEETQYF.

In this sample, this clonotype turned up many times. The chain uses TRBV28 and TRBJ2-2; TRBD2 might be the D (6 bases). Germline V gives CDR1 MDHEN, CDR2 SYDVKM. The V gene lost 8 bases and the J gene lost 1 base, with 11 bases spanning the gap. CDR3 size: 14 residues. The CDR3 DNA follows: TGTGCCAGCCTGCGGGGCGGGAACACCGGGGAGCTGTTTTTT. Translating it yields CASLRGGNTGELFF. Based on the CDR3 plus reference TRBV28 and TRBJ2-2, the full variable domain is DVKVTQSSRYLVKRTGEKVFLECVQDMDHENMFWYRQDPGLGLRLIYFSYDVKMKEKGDIPEGYSVSREKKERFSLILESASTNQTSMYLCASLRGGNTGELFFGEGSRLTVL.

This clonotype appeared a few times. In DNA form, the CDR3 reads TGTGCCAGCAGTCCCTGGATGGCGGGAGCAGGGTACGAGCAGTACTTC. It yields the protein CASSPWMAGAGYEQYF. The chain joins TRBV6-5 to TRBJ2-7; the match to TRBD2 covers 7 bases. This CDR3 comprises 16 residues. Germline CDR1 reads MNHEY; CDR2 reads SVGAGI. J gave up 4 bases and V 5 bases, and 14 bases lay outside the gene matches.

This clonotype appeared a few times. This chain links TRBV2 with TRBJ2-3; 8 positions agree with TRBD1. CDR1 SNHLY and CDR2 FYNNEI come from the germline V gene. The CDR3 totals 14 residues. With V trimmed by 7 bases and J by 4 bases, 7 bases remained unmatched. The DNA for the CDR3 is TGTGCCAGCAAGACGGACAGGGTAGCAGATACGCAGTATTTT. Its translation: CASKTDRVADTQYF.

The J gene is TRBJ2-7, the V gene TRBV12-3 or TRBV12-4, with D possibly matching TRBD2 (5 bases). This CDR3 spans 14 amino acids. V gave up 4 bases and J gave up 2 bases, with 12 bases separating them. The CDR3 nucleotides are TGTGCCAGCAGTTGGACTTCCCCAGCCTACGAGCAGTACTTC. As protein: CASSWTSPAYEQYF.

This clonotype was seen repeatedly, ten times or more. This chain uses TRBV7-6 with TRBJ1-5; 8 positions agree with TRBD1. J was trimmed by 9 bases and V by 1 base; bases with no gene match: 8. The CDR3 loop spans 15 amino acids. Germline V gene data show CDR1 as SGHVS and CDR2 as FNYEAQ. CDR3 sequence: CASSLVGTGEGPQHF. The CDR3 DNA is TGTGCCAGCAGCTTAGTGGGGACAGGCGAGGGGCCCCAGCATTTT.

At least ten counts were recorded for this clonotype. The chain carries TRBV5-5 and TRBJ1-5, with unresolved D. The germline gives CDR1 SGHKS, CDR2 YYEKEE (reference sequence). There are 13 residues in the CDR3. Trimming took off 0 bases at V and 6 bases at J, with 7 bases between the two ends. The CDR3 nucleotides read TGTGCCAGCAGCTTGGAGTGGGGTCAGCCCCAGCATTTT. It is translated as CASSLEWGQPQHF.

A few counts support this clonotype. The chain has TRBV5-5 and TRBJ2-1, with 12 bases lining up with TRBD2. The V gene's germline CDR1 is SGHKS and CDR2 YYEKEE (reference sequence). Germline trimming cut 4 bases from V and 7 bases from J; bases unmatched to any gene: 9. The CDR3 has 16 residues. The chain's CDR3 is CASSLGLAGSLNEQFF. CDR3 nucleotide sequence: TGTGCCAGCAGCCTAGGACTAGCGGGGTCCTTAAATGAGCAGTTCTTC.

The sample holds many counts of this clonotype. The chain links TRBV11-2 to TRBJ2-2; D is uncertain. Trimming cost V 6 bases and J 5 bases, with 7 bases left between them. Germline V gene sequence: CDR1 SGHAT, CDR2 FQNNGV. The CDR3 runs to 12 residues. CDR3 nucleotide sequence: TGTGCCAGCAGTACCTGGACCGGGGAGCTGTTTTTT. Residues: CASSTWTGELFF.

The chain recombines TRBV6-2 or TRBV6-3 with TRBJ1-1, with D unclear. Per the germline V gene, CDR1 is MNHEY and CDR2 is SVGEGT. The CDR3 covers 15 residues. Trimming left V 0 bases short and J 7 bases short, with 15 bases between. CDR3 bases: TGTGCCAGCAGTTACTCGTTCGGTGGTCCTTTTGAAGCTTTCTTT. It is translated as CASSYSFGGPFEAFF.

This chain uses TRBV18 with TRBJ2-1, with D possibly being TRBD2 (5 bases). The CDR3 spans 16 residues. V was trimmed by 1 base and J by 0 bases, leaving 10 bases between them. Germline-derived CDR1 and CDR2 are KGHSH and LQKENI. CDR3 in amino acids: CASSPQVTSSYNEQFF. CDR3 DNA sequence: TGTGCCAGCTCACCACAGGTTACTAGCTCCTACAATGAGCAGTTCTTC.

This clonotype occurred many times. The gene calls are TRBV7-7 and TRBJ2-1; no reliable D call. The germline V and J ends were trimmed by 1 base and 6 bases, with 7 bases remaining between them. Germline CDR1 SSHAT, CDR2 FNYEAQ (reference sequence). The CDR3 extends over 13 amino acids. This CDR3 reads CASSLGPLNEQFF. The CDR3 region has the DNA TGTGCCAGCAGCTTAGGCCCCCTCAATGAGCAGTTCTTC.

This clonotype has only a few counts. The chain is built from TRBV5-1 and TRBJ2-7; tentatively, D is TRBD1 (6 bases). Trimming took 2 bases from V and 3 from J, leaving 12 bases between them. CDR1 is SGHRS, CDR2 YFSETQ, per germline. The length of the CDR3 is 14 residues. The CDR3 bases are TGCGCCAGCAGCTTCACCGGGACAAACTACGAGCAGTACTTC. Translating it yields CASSFTGTNYEQYF.

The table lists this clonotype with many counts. CDR3 region: CASSFRRGGADTQYF. CDR3 coding DNA: TGTGCCAGCAGTTTTCGGCGGGGGGGTGCAGATACGCAGTATTTT. The V and J genes are TRBV28 and TRBJ2-3, with 9 nucleotides matching TRBD2. The CDR3 spans 15 residues. The germline V gene has CDR1 MDHEN and CDR2 SYDVKM. Unmatched junction bases numbered 5, after V lost 3 bases and J lost 4 bases.

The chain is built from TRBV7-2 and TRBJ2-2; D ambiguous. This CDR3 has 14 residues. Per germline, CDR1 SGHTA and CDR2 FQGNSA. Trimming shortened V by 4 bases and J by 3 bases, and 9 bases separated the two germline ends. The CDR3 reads CASSSRRDTGELFF. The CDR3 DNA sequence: TGTGCCAGCAGCTCAAGACGGGACACCGGGGAGCTGTTTTTT.

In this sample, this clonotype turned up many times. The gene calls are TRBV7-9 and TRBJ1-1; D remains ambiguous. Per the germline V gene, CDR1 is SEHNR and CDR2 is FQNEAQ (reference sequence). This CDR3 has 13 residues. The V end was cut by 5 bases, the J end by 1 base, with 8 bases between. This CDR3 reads CASSVQENTEAFF. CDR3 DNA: TGTGCCAGCAGCGTTCAGGAGAACACTGAAGCTTTCTTT.

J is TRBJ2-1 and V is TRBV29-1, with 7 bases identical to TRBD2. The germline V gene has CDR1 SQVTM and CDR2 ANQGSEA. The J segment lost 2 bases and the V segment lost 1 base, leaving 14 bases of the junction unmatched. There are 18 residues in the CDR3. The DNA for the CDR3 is TGCAGCGTTGAAGGCCTCTACGCGGGAGCGGAACCCTACAATGAGCAGTTCTTC. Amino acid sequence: CSVEGLYAGAEPYNEQFF.

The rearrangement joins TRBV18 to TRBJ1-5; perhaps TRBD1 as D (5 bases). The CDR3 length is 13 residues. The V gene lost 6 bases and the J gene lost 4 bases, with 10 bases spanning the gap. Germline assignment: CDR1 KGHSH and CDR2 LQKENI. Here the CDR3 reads CASSPTVNQPQHF. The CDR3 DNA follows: TGTGCCAGCTCCCCGACAGTAAATCAGCCCCAGCATTTT.

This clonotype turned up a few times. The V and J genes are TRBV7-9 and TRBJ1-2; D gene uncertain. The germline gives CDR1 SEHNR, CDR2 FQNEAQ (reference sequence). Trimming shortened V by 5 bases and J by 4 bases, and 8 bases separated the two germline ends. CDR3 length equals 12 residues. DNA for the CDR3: TGTGCCAGCAGCCCCACACTCTATGGCTACACCTTC. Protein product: CASSPTLYGYTF.

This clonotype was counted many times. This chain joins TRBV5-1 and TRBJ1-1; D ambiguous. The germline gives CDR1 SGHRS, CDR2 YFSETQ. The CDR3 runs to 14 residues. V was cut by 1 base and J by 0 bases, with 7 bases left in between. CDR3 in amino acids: CASSLRRMNTEAFF. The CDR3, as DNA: TGCGCCAGCAGCTTGAGGCGGATGAACACTGAAGCTTTCTTT.

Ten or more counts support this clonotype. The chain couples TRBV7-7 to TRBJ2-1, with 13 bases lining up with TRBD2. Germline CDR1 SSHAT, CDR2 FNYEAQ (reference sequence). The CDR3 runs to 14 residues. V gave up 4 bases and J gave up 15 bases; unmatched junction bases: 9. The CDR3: CASSSGLAGEALFF. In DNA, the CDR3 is TGTGCCAGCAGCTCTGGACTAGCGGGAGAGGCCTTGTTCTTC.

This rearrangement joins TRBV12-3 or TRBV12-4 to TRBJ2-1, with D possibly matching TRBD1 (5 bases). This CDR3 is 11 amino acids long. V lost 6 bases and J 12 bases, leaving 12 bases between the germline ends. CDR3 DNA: TGTGCCAGCAGCCAGGGCCTCGGGCAGTTCTTC. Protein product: CASSQGLGQFF.

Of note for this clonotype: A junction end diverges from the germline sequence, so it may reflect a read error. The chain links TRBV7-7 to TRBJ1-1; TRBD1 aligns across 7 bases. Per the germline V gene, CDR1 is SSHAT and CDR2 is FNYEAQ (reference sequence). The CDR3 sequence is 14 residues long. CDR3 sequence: CASSLMTGSTEAFF. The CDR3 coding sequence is TGTGCTAGCAGCTTAATGACAGGGAGCACTGAAGCTTTCTTT.

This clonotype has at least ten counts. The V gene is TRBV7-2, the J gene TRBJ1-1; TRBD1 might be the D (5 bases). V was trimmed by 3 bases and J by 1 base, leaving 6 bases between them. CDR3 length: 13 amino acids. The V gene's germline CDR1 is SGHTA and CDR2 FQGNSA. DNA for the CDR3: TGTGCCAGCAGCTTTCAGGGGAACACTGAAGCTTTCTTT. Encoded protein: CASSFQGNTEAFF.

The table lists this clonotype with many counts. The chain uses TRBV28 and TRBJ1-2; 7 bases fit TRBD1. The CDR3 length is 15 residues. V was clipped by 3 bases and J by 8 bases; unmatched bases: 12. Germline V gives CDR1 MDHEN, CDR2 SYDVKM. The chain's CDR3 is CASSFPSTGRNGYTF. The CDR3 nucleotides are TGTGCCAGCAGTTTTCCTTCGACAGGGAGGAACGGCTACACCTTC.

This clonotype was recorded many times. The CDR3 region is CASSLPGREKLFF. The CDR3 nucleotides are TGTGCCAGCAGCTTGCCAGGTCGGGAAAAACTGTTTTTT. The chain is built from TRBV11-2 and TRBJ1-4, with no clear D. The CDR3 totals 13 residues. The V end was cut by 3 bases, the J end by 8 bases, with 10 bases between. Germline V gene data show CDR1 as SGHAT and CDR2 as FQNNGV.

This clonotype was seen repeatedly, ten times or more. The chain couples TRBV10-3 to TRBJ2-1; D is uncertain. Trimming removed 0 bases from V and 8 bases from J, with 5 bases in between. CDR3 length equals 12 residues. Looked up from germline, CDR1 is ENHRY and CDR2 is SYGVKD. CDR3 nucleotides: TGTGCCATCAGTGAGTCGATCCATGAGCAGTTCTTC. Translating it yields CAISESIHEQFF.